These 23 T cell receptor beta chains originate from one sample sequenced in a study of cytomegalovirus exposure and HLA in healthy donors (TCRdb year 2017). Library preparation used the immunoSEQ multiplex PCR assay. A mixture of 60 forward primers for TCR Vbeta segments and 13 reverse primers for TCR Jbeta segments was used in the multiplex PCR. The source is immuneACCESS, and TCRdb retained only in-frame sequences with V and J called. Part of the clones is not carried over; for the studies checked, unresolved V genes explain less than half of this, and the remainder is unexplained. Here the sample has 250,000 to 350,000 clones; roughly 80% occur a single time. The ten largest clones take up roughly 0.31% of the sample. Sequences were obtained from PBMCs. The source is a girl aged 2 to 9 in good health and CMV-seronegative.

The DNA for the CDR3 is TGTGCCAGCAGCTTAGGACAGGGGGGGTACCAAGAGACCCAGTACTTC. It yields the protein CASSLGQGGYQETQYF. The chain carries TRBV7-9 and TRBJ2-5; 9 bases fit TRBD1. Germline CDR1 is SEHNR and CDR2 is FQNEAQ (reference sequence). The CDR3 consists of 16 residues. V lost 1 base to trimming and J lost 0 bases; unmatched junction nucleotides: 3. The variable domain in full, completed from reference TRBV7-9 and TRBJ2-5, reads DTGVSQNPRHKITKRGQNVTFRCDPISEHNRLYWYRQTLGQGPEFLTYFQNEAQLEKSRLLSDRFSAERPKGSFSTLEIQRTEQGDSAMYLCASSLGQGGYQETQYFGPGTRLLVL.

This clone has more than one count but fewer than ten. The chain carries TRBV7-8 and TRBJ1-4, with D uncertain. This CDR3 has 15 residues. Trimming removed 5 bases at V and 3 bases at J, with 13 bases between. Germline-derived CDR1 and CDR2 are SGHVS and FQNEAQ. CDR3 sequence: CASSPWGVPNEKLFF. The CDR3 DNA sequence: TGTGCCAGCAGCCCCTGGGGAGTCCCTAATGAAAAACTGTTTTTT.

The chain recombines TRBV5-1 with TRBJ2-1, with TRBD2 matching over 9 bases. This CDR3 comprises 14 residues. V was pared by 3 bases and J by 9 bases, with 7 bases of the junction left unmatched. CDR1 is SGHRS and CDR2 is YFSETQ in the germline V gene. In DNA form, the CDR3 reads TGCGCCAGCAGCTCCGGGACTAGCACCGGTGAGCAGTTCTTC. Protein product: CASSSGTSTGEQFF.

This rearrangement joins TRBV2 to TRBJ1-3, with 8 bases lining up with TRBD1. The CDR3 sequence is 16 residues long. The ends lost 6 bases at V and 2 bases at J; junction bases unmatched: 9. Germline-derived CDR1 and CDR2 are SNHLY and FYNNEI. CDR3 DNA sequence: TGTGCCAGCAGGCCCCGGACAGGGAGGCCTGGAAACACCATATATTTT. Protein product: CASRPRTGRPGNTIYF.

The V call is TRBV6-1, the J call TRBJ1-1; unclear D gene. This CDR3 is built from 13 residues. V gave up 4 bases and J gave up 1 base, with 7 bases separating them. The germline V gene encodes CDR1 MNHNS and CDR2 SASEGT. The CDR3 reads CASSAFRNTEAFF. Written as DNA, the CDR3 is TGTGCCAGCAGTGCTTTTAGGAACACTGAAGCTTTCTTT.

V is TRBV4-1 and J is TRBJ2-1; D remains unclear. The CDR3 length is 16 residues. Trimming took 1 base from V and 1 from J, leaving 11 bases between them. Germline CDR1 is MGHRA and CDR2 is YSYEKL. The CDR3 here is CASSQVGIISYNEQFF. The DNA of the CDR3 is TGCGCCAGCAGCCAAGTCGGTATCATTTCCTACAATGAGCAGTTCTTC.

The chain employs TRBV5-1 and TRBJ2-5; TRBD2 matches at 9 bases. Germline CDR1 and CDR2: SGHRS and YFSETQ. V shed 4 bases and J 4 bases; nucleotides not matched to a gene: 5. CDR3 length: 14 residues. The CDR3 nucleotides are TGCGCCAGCAGCACGCGGGGGGGCCTAGAGACCCAGTACTTC. Amino acids: CASSTRGGLETQYF.

V usage is TRBV25-1 and J usage is TRBJ2-3; TRBD2 aligns across 7 bases. The CDR3 length is 15 residues. V lost 5 bases to trimming and J lost 4 bases; unmatched junction nucleotides: 9. Germline loops: CDR1 MGHDK, CDR2 SYGVNS. The CDR3 loop is CASSSRAGTSDTQYF. CDR3 sequence (DNA): TGTGCCAGCAGTTCTCGAGCGGGGACTTCAGATACGCAGTATTTT.

This clone has only one observation. The V and J genes are TRBV12-5 and TRBJ2-7; no definite D call. Germline-derived CDR1 and CDR2 are LGHNT and FRNRAP. V lost 3 bases and J lost 5, with 8 bases in between. This CDR3 has 12 residues. This CDR3 reads CASGLSLNEQYF. In nucleotides, the CDR3 is TGTGCTAGTGGTTTATCCTTAAACGAGCAGTACTTC.

The chain is built from TRBV28 and TRBJ2-7, with 9 bases matching TRBD1. Germline V gives CDR1 MDHEN, CDR2 SYDVKM. The CDR3 is 13 amino acids. J lost 8 bases, V lost 10 bases, and 12 bases had no gene match. DNA for the CDR3: TGTGCCACCACCCTAGGGACAGGGTCCAAGCAGTACTTC. Protein: CATTLGTGSKQYF. Supplemented by reference TRBV28 and TRBJ2-7, the full variable domain reads DVKVTQSSRYLVKRTGEKVFLECVQDMDHENMFWYRQDPGLGLRLIYFSYDVKMKEKGDIPEGYSVSREKKERFSLILESASTNQTSMYLCATTLGTGSKQYFGPGTRLTVT.

The chain employs TRBV2 and TRBJ1-5; TRBD1 matches at 8 bases. The CDR3 loop spans 14 amino acids. Trimming at V came to 1 base and at J to 6 bases, leaving 2 bases not matched to a gene. Germline-derived CDR1 and CDR2 are SNHLY and FYNNEI. The CDR3 sequence: CASSEGQGAQPQHF. The CDR3 bases are TGTGCCAGCAGTGAAGGGCAGGGGGCTCAGCCCCAGCATTTT.

V and J are TRBV5-6 and TRBJ2-7, with 9 bases identical to TRBD1. The CDR3 consists of 15 residues. Unmatched junction bases numbered 10, after V lost 2 bases and J lost 7 bases. Per germline, CDR1 SGHDT and CDR2 YYEEEE. The DNA for the CDR3 is TGTGCCAGCAGCTTCGAGGGGACAGGGTCGGGGGAGCAGTACTTC. It yields the protein CASSFEGTGSGEQYF.

The chain carries TRBV7-8 and TRBJ1-6; D not certain. Germline V gene data show CDR1 as SGHVS and CDR2 as FQNEAQ. The V end was cut by 0 bases, the J end by 5 bases, with 5 bases between. This CDR3 spans 14 amino acids. The CDR3 spells CASSLAYHNSPLHF. The CDR3 DNA reads as TGTGCCAGCAGCTTAGCCTACCATAATTCACCCCTCCACTTT.

The chain has TRBV11-2 and TRBJ1-1; no clear D. The CDR3 length is 14 residues. The V end was cut by 5 bases, the J end by 4 bases, with 14 bases between. Germline V gives CDR1 SGHAT, CDR2 FQNNGV. CDR3 DNA: TGTGCCAGCAGCGTGAGGGAAGGAAGCACTGAAGCTTTCTTT. Its protein product is CASSVREGSTEAFF. Full variable domain (missing parts from reference TRBV11-2 and TRBJ1-1): EAGVAQSPRYKIIEKRQSVAFWCNPISGHATLYWYQQILGQGPKLLIQFQNNGVVDDSQLPKDRFSAERLKGVDSTLKIQPAKLEDSAVYLCASSVREGSTEAFFGQGTRLTVV.

The rearrangement uses TRBV5-1 and TRBJ2-3; 9 bases fit TRBD2. J gave up 3 bases and V 0 bases, and 5 bases lay outside the gene matches. The CDR3 length is 16 residues. CDR1 and CDR2 (germline): SGHRS, YFSETQ. The CDR3 DNA reads TGCGCCAGCAGCTTGGGTGCTAGCGGGGCAACAGATACGCAGTATTTT. It specifies CASSLGASGATDTQYF.

Only one count was recorded for this clone. The chain uses TRBV27 and TRBJ2-2; TRBD2 aligns across 9 bases. CDR3 size: 16 residues. V lost 1 base, J lost 4 bases, and 4 bases stayed unmatched. Germline lookup yields CDR1 MNHEY and CDR2 SMNVEV (reference sequence). The CDR3 sequence is CASSLWASGITGELFF. The DNA of the CDR3 is TGTGCCAGCAGTTTATGGGCTAGCGGGATCACCGGGGAGCTGTTTTTT.

CDR3 nucleotide sequence: TGTGCCAGCAGCTTCACCCCATCCCGAGGGTATAATTCACCCCTCCACTTT. Translating gives CASSFTPSRGYNSPLHF. The chain is built from TRBV9 and TRBJ1-6; D call uncertain. Per germline, CDR1 SGDLS and CDR2 YYNGEE. Trimming left V 4 bases short and J 4 bases short, with 18 bases between. The CDR3 is made up of 17 amino acids. The whole variable domain, filled in from reference TRBV9 and TRBJ1-6, reads DSGVTQTPKHLITATGQRVTLRCSPRSGDLSVYWYQQSLDQGLQFLIQYYNGEERAKGNILERFSAQQFPDLHSELNLSSLELGDSALYFCASSFTPSRGYNSPLHFGNGTRLTVT.

The chain combines TRBV11-2 with TRBJ2-7, with a weak D call TRBD2 (6 bases). This CDR3 has 13 amino acids. Between the trimmed V and J ends, which lost 4 bases and 2 bases, there was a span of 9 bases. Germline V CDR1 and CDR2: SGHAT, FQNNGV. Here the CDR3 reads CASSSGTAYEQYF. In DNA form, the CDR3 reads TGTGCCAGCAGCTCGGGGACTGCCTACGAGCAGTACTTC.

The J gene is TRBJ1-2, the V gene TRBV28; 11 positions agree with TRBD1. Germline V gene lookup returns CDR1 MDHEN and CDR2 SYDVKM. J gave up 7 bases and V 10 bases, and 5 bases lay outside the gene matches. The CDR3 spans 12 residues. CDR3 sequence reads: CATRTGGGGYTF. As DNA, the CDR3 is TGTGCCACCCGGACAGGGGGCGGTGGCTACACCTTC.

This clone turned up a few times. The chain employs TRBV28 and TRBJ2-2; 11 bases line up with TRBD2. The V segment lost 2 bases and the J segment 7 bases; nucleotides outside the gene matches: 9. Germline CDR1 and CDR2: MDHEN and SYDVKM. This CDR3 is built from 17 residues. The CDR3 sequence: CASSLVLAGALGGELFF. The DNA of the CDR3 is TGTGCCAGCAGTTTAGTACTAGCGGGGGCCTTGGGCGGGGAGCTGTTTTTT.

This clone came up once. This chain connects TRBV7-9 to TRBJ2-7; maybe TRBD1 (5 bases). Trimming removed 2 bases from V and 0 bases from J, with 11 bases in between. Germline lookup yields CDR1 SEHNR and CDR2 FQNEAQ (reference sequence). The CDR3 covers 15 residues. The CDR3 coding sequence is TGTGCCAGCAGCTTAAAGGGGTCCCCCTCCTACGAGCAGTACTTC. Protein: CASSLKGSPSYEQYF.

The chain recombines TRBV4-1 with TRBJ2-1; perhaps TRBD2 as D (6 bases). Between the trimmed V and J ends, which lost 1 base and 0 bases, there was a span of 16 bases. In germline, CDR1 is MGHRA, CDR2 YSYEKL. This CDR3 region has 18 residues. CDR3 nucleotides: TGCGCCAGCAGCCAAGTTATAGCGGCCATACTCTCCTACAATGAGCAGTTCTTC. Translation: CASSQVIAAILSYNEQFF.

This chain uses TRBV19 with TRBJ2-3; TRBD2 aligns across 7 bases. The V segment lost 3 bases and the J segment 2 bases; nucleotides outside the gene matches: 5. The CDR3 totals 15 residues. CDR1 LNHDA and CDR2 SQIVND come from the germline V gene (reference sequence). The CDR3 sequence is CASSIPSGVTDTQYF. The DNA for the CDR3 is TGTGCCAGTAGTATTCCCAGCGGGGTCACAGATACGCAGTATTTT. The full variable domain, in which reference TRBV19 and TRBJ2-3 provide the parts outside the CDR3, is DGGITQSPKYLFRKEGQNVTLSCEQNLNHDAMYWYRQDPGQGLRLIYYSQIVNDFQKGDIAEGYSVSREKKESFPLTVTSAQKNPTAFYLCASSIPSGVTDTQYFGPGTRLTVL.